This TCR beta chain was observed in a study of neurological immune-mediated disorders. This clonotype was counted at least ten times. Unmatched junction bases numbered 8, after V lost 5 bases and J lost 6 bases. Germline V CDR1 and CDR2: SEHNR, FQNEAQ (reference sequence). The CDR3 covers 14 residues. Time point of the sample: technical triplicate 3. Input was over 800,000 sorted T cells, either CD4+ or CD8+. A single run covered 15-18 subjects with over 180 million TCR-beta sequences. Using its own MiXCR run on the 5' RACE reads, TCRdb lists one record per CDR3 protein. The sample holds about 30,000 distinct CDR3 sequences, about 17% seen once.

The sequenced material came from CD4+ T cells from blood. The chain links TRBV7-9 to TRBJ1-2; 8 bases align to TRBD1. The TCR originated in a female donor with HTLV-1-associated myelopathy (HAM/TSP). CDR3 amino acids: CASSRDRGSNGYTF. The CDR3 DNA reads TGTGCCAGCAGCAGAGACAGGGGATCGAATGGCTACACCTTC.